Listed below are T cell receptor beta chains from one sample, sequenced in a study. TCRdb passed the 5' RACE reads through MiXCR, listing each CDR3 protein once. The sample holds 50,000 to 60,000 distinct CDR3 sequences; around 20% are singletons and the top ten take 3.2%. Sequenced sample: tumor-infiltrating Tregs sorted from the breast tumor. The source of these receptors is a female donor with breast cancer. Both conserved end residues are part of each CDR3. Fields, in order: J gene, D gene, CDR3 length, clone size, V gene, CDR3 protein, CDR3 DNA. D genes are given only for firm matches. Not all rows give a size; the values are once, few, many and, for expanded clones, a class.

j_gene: TRBJ1-5
d_gene: -
len: 15
abundance: few
v_gene: TRBV6-1
CDR3aa: CASSEAPFMDQPQHF
CDR3nt: TGTGCCAGCAGTGAAGCCCCGTTTATGGATCAGCCCCAGCATTTT

j_gene: TRBJ1-2
d_gene: TRBD1
len: 14
abundance: -
v_gene: TRBV5-1
CDR3aa: CASSPSGTGKGYTF
CDR3nt: TGCGCCAGCAGCCCTAGTGGGACAGGGAAAGGCTACACCTTC

j_gene: TRBJ1-6
d_gene: TRBD1
len: 15
abundance: few
v_gene: TRBV9
CDR3aa: CASSREGAGNSPLHF
CDR3nt: TGTGCCAGCAGTAGGGAGGGGGCAGGGAACTCACCCCTCCACTTT

j_gene: TRBJ1-1
d_gene: -
len: 12
abundance: many
v_gene: TRBV5-1
CDR3aa: CASSLVNTEAFF
CDR3nt: TGTGCCAGCAGCTTAGTGAACACTGAAGCTTTCTTT

j_gene: TRBJ1-1
d_gene: TRBD1
len: 15
abundance: -
v_gene: TRBV3-1
CDR3aa: CASSQDEQGATEAFF
CDR3nt: TGTGCCAGCAGCCAAGATGAACAGGGGGCCACTGAAGCTTTCTTT

j_gene: TRBJ2-2
d_gene: TRBD2
len: 15
abundance: few
v_gene: TRBV7-9
CDR3aa: CASNHSGRKTGELFF
CDR3nt: TGTGCCAGCAACCATAGCGGGAGGAAAACCGGGGAGCTGTTTTTT

j_gene: TRBJ2-2
d_gene: TRBD2
len: 15
abundance: -
v_gene: TRBV6-2/TRBV6-3
CDR3aa: CASSRLAGVTGELFF
CDR3nt: TGTGCCAGCAGTAGACTAGCGGGAGTCACCGGGGAGCTGTTTTTT

j_gene: TRBJ1-2
d_gene: -
len: 13
abundance: few
v_gene: TRBV7-2
CDR3aa: CASSERVVDSYTF
CDR3nt: TGTGCCAGCAGCGAAAGGGTTGTAGATAGCTACACCTTC

j_gene: TRBJ1-5
d_gene: -
len: 15
abundance: -
v_gene: TRBV28
CDR3aa: CASSLNSHSNQPQHF
CDR3nt: TGTGCCAGCAGTTTGAACAGCCATAGCAATCAGCCCCAGCATTTT

j_gene: TRBJ2-3
d_gene: -
len: 15
abundance: -
v_gene: TRBV18
CDR3aa: CASSRDTGSADTQYF
CDR3nt: TGTGCCAGCTCACGGGACACCGGTAGTGCAGATACGCAGTATTTT

j_gene: TRBJ2-5
d_gene: TRBD2
len: 15
abundance: few
v_gene: TRBV4-2
CDR3aa: CASSQRLAGGETQYF
CDR3nt: TGTGCCAGCAGCCAACGACTAGCGGGAGGAGAGACCCAGTACTTC

j_gene: TRBJ1-1
d_gene: -
len: 13
abundance: -
v_gene: TRBV15
CDR3aa: CATAFDTNAEAFF
CDR3nt: TGTGCCACCGCGTTTGACACCAACGCTGAAGCTTTCTTT

j_gene: TRBJ1-2
d_gene: -
len: 16
abundance: -
v_gene: TRBV28
CDR3aa: CASSLQSGTGLSGYTF
CDR3nt: TGTGCCAGCAGTTTACAGTCCGGAACAGGGTTGTCGGGCTACACCTTC

j_gene: TRBJ1-5
d_gene: -
len: 14
abundance: many
v_gene: TRBV7-2
CDR3aa: CASSLGMSNQPQHF
CDR3nt: TGTGCCAGCAGCTTAGGGATGAGCAATCAGCCCCAGCATTTT

j_gene: TRBJ2-7
d_gene: TRBD1
len: 14
abundance: -
v_gene: TRBV5-1
CDR3aa: CASSSGQGAGEQYF
CDR3nt: TGCGCCAGCAGCTCGGGACAGGGGGCGGGAGAGCAGTACTTC

j_gene: TRBJ2-3
d_gene: -
len: 11
abundance: few
v_gene: TRBV30
CDR3aa: CAWGLGDTQYF
CDR3nt: TGTGCCTGGGGTCTAGGCGATACGCAGTATTTT

j_gene: TRBJ1-5
d_gene: -
len: 15
abundance: few
v_gene: TRBV7-8
CDR3aa: CASSSDRSPTQPQHF
CDR3nt: TGTGCCAGCAGCTCCGACAGGAGTCCTACTCAGCCCCAGCATTTT

j_gene: TRBJ2-7
d_gene: -
len: 13
abundance: -
v_gene: TRBV3-1
CDR3aa: CASSGGFSYEQYF
CDR3nt: TGTGCCAGCAGTGGCGGGTTCTCCTACGAGCAGTACTTC

j_gene: TRBJ1-5
d_gene: -
len: 12
abundance: few
v_gene: TRBV12-3/TRBV12-4
CDR3aa: CASSSGQQPQHF
CDR3nt: TGTGCCAGCAGTTCAGGGCAACAGCCCCAGCATTTT

j_gene: TRBJ1-2
d_gene: -
len: 13
abundance: many
v_gene: TRBV5-1
CDR3aa: CASSIDSSHGYTF
CDR3nt: TGCGCCAGCAGCATTGACAGTTCTCATGGCTACACCTTC

j_gene: TRBJ2-4
d_gene: -
len: 13
abundance: -
v_gene: TRBV9
CDR3aa: CASSVGGRDIQYF
CDR3nt: TGTGCCAGCAGCGTAGGGGGGCGGGACATTCAGTACTTC

j_gene: TRBJ2-5
d_gene: -
len: 14
abundance: -
v_gene: TRBV7-2
CDR3aa: CASSLSRIQETQYF
CDR3nt: TGTGCCAGCAGCTTATCACGGATACAAGAGACCCAGTACTTC

j_gene: TRBJ2-7
d_gene: TRBD1
len: 15
abundance: -
v_gene: TRBV4-2
CDR3aa: CASSGQGKGIDEQYF
CDR3nt: TGTGCCAGCAGCGGACAGGGTAAGGGCATCGACGAGCAGTACTTC

j_gene: TRBJ2-2
d_gene: -
len: 15
abundance: -
v_gene: TRBV27
CDR3aa: CASSLDSLHTGELFF
CDR3nt: TGTGCCAGCAGTCTGGACAGTTTACACACCGGGGAGCTGTTTTTT

j_gene: TRBJ2-3
d_gene: -
len: 13
abundance: -
v_gene: TRBV5-4
CDR3aa: CASSRRFTDTQYF
CDR3nt: TGTGCCAGCAGCCGGCGTTTCACAGATACGCAGTATTTT

j_gene: TRBJ2-1
d_gene: TRBD2
len: 15
abundance: few
v_gene: TRBV6-5
CDR3aa: CASSYKLAHYNEQFF
CDR3nt: TGTGCCAGCAGTTATAAACTAGCGCACTACAATGAGCAGTTCTTC

j_gene: TRBJ2-3
d_gene: TRBD1
len: 19
abundance: -
v_gene: TRBV20-1
CDR3aa: CSASVRDRGALRFTDTQYF
CDR3nt: TGCAGTGCTAGCGTCCGGGACAGGGGCGCGTTAAGGTTCACAGATACGCAGTATTTT

j_gene: TRBJ2-3
d_gene: -
len: 14
abundance: -
v_gene: TRBV29-1
CDR3aa: CSVAASANTDTQYF
CDR3nt: TGCAGCGTTGCTGCTAGCGCGAATACAGATACGCAGTATTTT

j_gene: TRBJ2-5
d_gene: -
len: 10
abundance: many
v_gene: TRBV6-6
CDR3aa: CASSQETQYF
CDR3nt: TGTGCCAGCAGTCAAGAGACCCAGTACTTC

j_gene: TRBJ2-3
d_gene: TRBD1
len: 15
abundance: -
v_gene: TRBV4-1
CDR3aa: CASPRGTGKTDTQYF
CDR3nt: TGCGCCAGCCCCCGGGGGACAGGGAAGACAGATACGCAGTATTTT

j_gene: TRBJ2-7
d_gene: -
len: 12
abundance: once
v_gene: TRBV28
CDR3aa: CASSSTDYEQYF
CDR3nt: TGTGCCAGCAGTTCGACAGACTACGAGCAGTACTTC

j_gene: TRBJ2-3
d_gene: -
len: 14
abundance: -
v_gene: TRBV7-3
CDR3aa: CASSPGLSTDTRYF
CDR3nt: TGTGCCAGCAGCCCGGGACTCAGCACAGATACGCGGTATTTT

j_gene: TRBJ1-1
d_gene: TRBD1
len: 12
abundance: -
v_gene: TRBV6-6
CDR3aa: CASSRQGDEAFF
CDR3nt: TGTGCCAGCAGCCGACAGGGGGATGAAGCTTTCTTT

j_gene: TRBJ2-3
d_gene: -
len: 15
abundance: few
v_gene: TRBV12-3/TRBV12-4
CDR3aa: CASYLTGRSTDTQYF
CDR3nt: TGTGCCAGTTACTTAACGGGGCGAAGCACAGATACGCAGTATTTT

j_gene: TRBJ1-5
d_gene: -
len: 14
abundance: -
v_gene: TRBV7-9
CDR3aa: CASSLDSSNQPQHF
CDR3nt: TGTGCCAGCAGCTTGGACAGTAGCAATCAGCCCCAGCATTTT

j_gene: TRBJ1-1
d_gene: -
len: 14
abundance: many
v_gene: TRBV20-1
CDR3aa: CSAREPGSSTEAFF
CDR3nt: TGCAGTGCTAGAGAGCCGGGGTCCTCGACTGAAGCTTTCTTT

j_gene: TRBJ1-4
d_gene: TRBD1
len: 15
abundance: few
v_gene: TRBV4-1
CDR3aa: CASSLGQGPNEKLFF
CDR3nt: TGCGCCAGCAGCCTTGGACAGGGACCTAATGAAAAACTGTTTTTT

j_gene: TRBJ2-7
d_gene: -
len: 12
abundance: -
v_gene: TRBV6-5
CDR3aa: CASSEDGYEQYF
CDR3nt: TGTGCCAGCAGTGAGGACGGCTACGAGCAGTACTTC

j_gene: TRBJ2-2
d_gene: TRBD2
len: 15
abundance: -
v_gene: TRBV20-1
CDR3aa: CSARMAGDGTGELFF
CDR3nt: TGCAGTGCTAGAATGGCGGGAGACGGTACCGGGGAGCTGTTTTTT

j_gene: TRBJ2-3
d_gene: TRBD2
len: 16
abundance: -
v_gene: TRBV29-1
CDR3aa: CSVREGLALSTDTQYF
CDR3nt: TGCAGCGTACGAGAGGGACTAGCACTTAGCACAGATACGCAGTATTTT

j_gene: TRBJ2-3
d_gene: -
len: 15
abundance: -
v_gene: TRBV28
CDR3aa: CASSLIAGGTDTQYF
CDR3nt: TGTGCCAGCAGTTTGATCGCAGGAGGCACAGATACGCAGTATTTT

j_gene: TRBJ2-1
d_gene: -
len: 15
abundance: few
v_gene: TRBV5-1
CDR3aa: CASSLTRDNINEQFF
CDR3nt: TGCGCCAGCAGCCTGACTAGGGATAATATCAATGAGCAGTTCTTC